The 2 T cell receptor delta chains below all came from one sample that was sequenced in a study of gamma-delta T cells after stem cell transplantation. TCRdb reprocessed the RT-PCR reads through CATT. The sample shows over 2,500 delta-chain clones, roughly 8.2% of them seen only once. Sequenced sample: gamma-delta T cells. These receptors all come from a human donor. It is not recorded whose cells these are; they may come from a transplant donor.

As regards this clone: This likely traces to a read error, being one base from a far larger clone. Distinct nucleotide sequences in the sample also encode this CDR3. The gene calls are TRDV2 and TRDJ1; 10 positions match TRDD3. Germline CDR1 is GEAIGNYY and CDR2 is EKD. The CDR3 is 20 residues long. CDR3 loop: CACDTGSRTGGFPHTDKLIF. For the CDR3, the DNA is TGTGCATGTGACACCGGTTCGAGGACTGGGGGATTTCCCCACACCGATAAACTCATCTTT.

This clone was seen more than once but under ten times. This DNA's translation and the protein TCRdb lists, from a much larger clone, do not match at residue 4, likely due to a read error; the protein shown is translated from the DNA. J is TRDJ2 and V is TRDV2; TRDD3 agrees at 10 bases. Germline assignment: CDR1 GEAIGNYY and CDR2 EKD. The length of the CDR3 is 17 residues. The CDR3 is CACNTVTGGFQTAQLFF. The CDR3 DNA is TGTGCCTGTAACACGGTGACTGGGGGATTCCAGACAGCACAACTCTTCTTT.